This TCR beta chain was identified in a study of human T cells and chemical hapten exposure. Study-level background: Each week of the roughly 25-week study, patients had diphenylcyclopropenone applied to the scalp.

Regarding time point: pre-sensitization, week 0. Treatment of the sample: therapeutic diphenylcyclopropenone sensitization with weekly scalp DPC. Original processing methods: Per sample, the median was about 95,000 TCRs, with values from approximately 25,000 to 650,000. TCRdb processed the RACE reads anew with MiXCR; each CDR3 protein has one entry. The V and J calls shown here were made by TCRdb, not taken from the authors' results. The sample has 350,000 to 400,000 distinct CDR3 sequences; less than 6.5% are singletons. The ends were cut back, 1 base at V and 0 bases at J, with 10 bases in the middle. This CDR3 contains 16 residues. CDR1 and CDR2 (germline): SGHTA, FQGNSA.

The origin of this receptor is a woman between 45 and 65 years old with alopecia areata. Some clones in this sample may be carry-over from other donors' samples. The chain carries TRBV7-2 and TRBJ2-4, with unresolved D. The sample consisted of whole blood, taken in connection with sensitization to the hapten diphenylcyclopropenone (DPC). Here the CDR3 reads CASSLVGALAKNIQYF. The CDR3 nucleotides are TGTGCCAGCAGCTTAGTCGGAGCACTAGCCAAAAACATTCAGTACTTC. Drawing the rest from reference TRBV7-2 and TRBJ2-4, the complete variable domain is GAGVSQSPSNKVTEKGKDVELRCDPISGHTALYWYRQSLGQGLEFLIYFQGNSAPDKSGLPSDRFSAERTGGSVSTLTIQRTQQEDSAVYLCASSLVGALAKNIQYFGAGTRLSVL.